The next 17 T cell receptor beta chains were all read from a single sample in a study of T cell repertoires in cytomegalovirus infection. MiXCR was run by TCRdb on the reads, yielding one entry per CDR3 protein. The table includes tens of thousands of distinct CDR3 sequences, 4% detected once. The sample comprised PBMCs. These receptor sequences come from a human donor in good health (CMV status not recorded). Some clones in this sample may be carry-over from other donors' samples.

Many counts were recorded for this clonotype. This chain links TRBV12-3 or TRBV12-4 with TRBJ1-1; no clear D. Trimming pared 3 bases from V and 1 base from J, leaving 9 bases between. The CDR3 consists of 14 residues. The CDR3 region is CASSLATTNTEAFF. Written as DNA, the CDR3 is TGTGCCAGCAGTTTGGCTACAACGAACACTGAAGCTTTCTTT.

This clonotype was detected many times. The CDR3 region is CASSSTRDRSYEQYF. In nucleotides, the CDR3 is TGTGCCAGCAGCTCGACCAGGGACAGATCCTACGAGCAGTACTTC. This chain connects TRBV7-2 to TRBJ2-7, with 7 bases aligning to TRBD1. Germline trimming cut 4 bases from V and 1 base from J; bases unmatched to any gene: 7. Germline V lookup: CDR1 SGHTA, CDR2 FQGNSA. This CDR3 comprises 15 residues.

This clonotype showed up many times. This chain joins TRBV7-9 and TRBJ2-5, with D unresolved. CDR3 length: 15 residues. V gave up 0 bases and J gave up 5 bases, with 13 bases separating them. Germline CDR1 and CDR2: SEHNR and FQNEAQ (reference sequence). CDR3 in DNA: TGTGCCAGCAGCTTAGCACCCGCCCCAAGGGAGACCCAGTACTTC. This gives the protein CASSLAPAPRETQYF.

This clonotype was seen repeatedly, ten times or more. The chain's CDR3 is CASSYPRPQPQHF. As DNA, the CDR3 is TGTGCCAGCAGTTACCCTCGACCTCAGCCCCAGCATTTT. The rearrangement joins TRBV6-2 or TRBV6-3 to TRBJ1-5; the D is unclear. The V end lost 2 bases, the J end lost 6 bases, and 8 bases lay between the germline ends. There are 13 residues in the CDR3. Germline values: CDR1 MNHEY, CDR2 SVGEGT.

This clonotype showed up many times. The gene calls are TRBV6-5 and TRBJ1-2, with 8 bases matching TRBD1. Germline CDR1 reads MNHEY; CDR2 reads SVGAGI. V lost 6 bases and J lost 4; bases outside the gene matches: 7. CDR3 length: 14 residues. The CDR3: CASRGGQGGYGYTF. For the CDR3, the DNA is TGTGCCAGCAGGGGAGGACAGGGAGGCTATGGCTACACCTTC.

There are many counts of this clonotype. This rearrangement joins TRBV7-2 to TRBJ2-2, with D possibly being TRBD1 or TRBD2 (6 bases each). This CDR3 region has 16 residues. The germline gives CDR1 SGHTA, CDR2 FQGNSA. Trimming left V 1 base short and J 5 bases short, with 14 bases between. CDR3 protein: CASSLVPGAGTGELFF. The CDR3 coding sequence is TGTGCCAGCAGCTTAGTTCCGGGGGCTGGAACCGGGGAGCTGTTTTTT.

This clonotype was recorded many times. The chain couples TRBV19 to TRBJ1-4; no clear D. Germline V lookup: CDR1 LNHDA, CDR2 SQIVND (reference sequence). The CDR3 has 15 residues. V shed 1 base and J shed 3 bases, with 9 bases lying between them. The CDR3 loop reads CASSIGQIANEKLFF. CDR3 nucleotides: TGTGCCAGTAGTATAGGCCAGATAGCTAATGAAAAACTGTTTTTT.

This clonotype was observed at least ten times. The chain employs TRBV9 and TRBJ2-3; TRBD2 matches at 7 bases. The germline V gene has CDR1 SGDLS and CDR2 YYNGEE. Losses at the gene ends were 4 bases for V and 2 bases for J; bases not matched to a gene: 10. The CDR3 runs to 16 residues. CDR3 protein: CASSSRSGDYTDTQYF. CDR3 nucleotides: TGTGCCAGCAGCTCAAGAAGCGGGGACTACACAGATACGCAGTATTTT.

This clonotype was counted many times. The genes are TRBV7-2 and TRBJ2-2, with no clear D. V lost 8 bases to trimming and J lost 4 bases, with 14 bases between them. The V gene's germline CDR1 is SGHTA and CDR2 FQGNSA. The CDR3 is 14 amino acids. The CDR3 region is CASCGQLLTGELFF. The CDR3 nucleotides are TGTGCCAGCTGCGGCCAGCTCCTCACCGGGGAGCTGTTTTTT. The full variable domain, rest sourced from reference TRBV7-2 and TRBJ2-2, is GAGVSQSPSNKVTEKGKDVELRCDPISGHTALYWYRQSLGQGLEFLIYFQGNSAPDKSGLPSDRFSAERTGGSVSTLTIQRTQQEDSAVYLCASCGQLLTGELFFGEGSRLTVL.

This clonotype was counted at least ten times. The CDR3 region has the DNA TGTGCCAGCGGTAGTACCTACGAGCAGTACTTC. Translation gives CASGSTYEQYF. This rearrangement joins TRBV12-3 or TRBV12-4 to TRBJ2-7; D unresolved. Trimming took off 8 bases at V and 2 bases at J, with 7 bases between the two ends. CDR3 length: 11 residues.

This clonotype occurred many times. The CDR3 region has the DNA TGTGCCAGCAGTTCGGACAGCCGGGAGACCCAGTACTTC. Translation: CASSSDSRETQYF. The chain employs TRBV12-3 or TRBV12-4 and TRBJ2-5; D may be TRBD1 (6 bases). Deletions cut 4 bases from V and 5 bases from J, with 11 bases between. CDR3 size: 13 residues.

This clonotype occurred many times. The chain carries TRBV7-2 and TRBJ2-1; TRBD2 matches 13 bases. The length of the CDR3 is 16 residues. V lost 4 bases and J lost 4; bases outside the gene matches: 4. Germline loops: CDR1 SGHTA, CDR2 FQGNSA. This CDR3 is CASSSRTSGGYNEQFF. The CDR3 nucleotides read TGTGCCAGCAGCTCCAGGACTAGCGGGGGATACAATGAGCAGTTCTTC.

This clonotype was detected ten times or more. The chain has TRBV7-2 and TRBJ2-1, with TRBD2 matching over 12 bases. The CDR3 loop spans 18 amino acids. Germline trimming cut 1 base from V and 1 base from J; bases unmatched to any gene: 5. CDR1 is SGHTA and CDR2 is FQGNSA in the germline V gene. CDR3 region: CASSLVATSGGSYNEQFF. The CDR3 coding sequence is TGTGCCAGCAGCTTAGTGGCGACTAGCGGGGGTTCCTACAATGAGCAGTTCTTC.

Of note for this clonotype: A much larger clonotype is one base distant, so this may be a read error. It is likely a read error, because the conserved phenylalanine at the end of the CDR3 is missing. The chain couples TRBV6-2 or TRBV6-3 to TRBJ2-7; TRBD2 matches at 9 bases. V was clipped by 6 bases and J by 4 bases; unmatched bases: 7. The CDR3 sequence is 14 residues long. Germline V gene sequence: CDR1 MNHEY, CDR2 SVGEGT. The CDR3 protein is CASRNSGSGYEQYY. CDR3 bases: TGTGCCAGCAGAAATAGCGGGAGCGGATACGAGCAGTACTAC.

This clonotype was recorded at least ten times. This chain uses TRBV7-8 with TRBJ2-5; 10 nucleotides agree with TRBD1. Germline V CDR1 and CDR2: SGHVS, FQNEAQ. This CDR3 spans 16 amino acids. V dropped 5 bases and J dropped 6; count of bases not matched to a gene: 12. The CDR3 is CASSLNPGQGRKTQYF. CDR3 coding DNA: TGTGCCAGCAGCCTCAACCCGGGACAGGGGAGAAAGACCCAGTACTTC.

This clonotype was observed many times. The CDR3 loop is CASTSIGSYEQYF. In nucleotides, the CDR3 is TGTGCCAGCACTTCGATCGGCTCCTACGAGCAGTACTTC. The chain couples TRBV6-6 to TRBJ2-7; D gene unclear. The CDR3 is made up of 13 amino acids. CDR1 is MNHNY and CDR2 is SVGAGI in the germline V gene (reference sequence). Trimming stripped 7 bases from V and 0 bases from J, with 10 bases between.

In this sample, this clonotype turned up many times. The J gene is TRBJ2-1, the V gene TRBV28; 9 bases align to TRBD1. V dropped 2 bases and J dropped 4; count of bases not matched to a gene: 3. This CDR3 spans 15 amino acids. CDR1 MDHEN and CDR2 SYDVKM come from the germline V gene. CDR3 sequence reads: CASSLDRGEYNEQFF. CDR3 nucleotides: TGTGCCAGCAGTTTAGACAGGGGGGAATACAATGAGCAGTTCTTC.